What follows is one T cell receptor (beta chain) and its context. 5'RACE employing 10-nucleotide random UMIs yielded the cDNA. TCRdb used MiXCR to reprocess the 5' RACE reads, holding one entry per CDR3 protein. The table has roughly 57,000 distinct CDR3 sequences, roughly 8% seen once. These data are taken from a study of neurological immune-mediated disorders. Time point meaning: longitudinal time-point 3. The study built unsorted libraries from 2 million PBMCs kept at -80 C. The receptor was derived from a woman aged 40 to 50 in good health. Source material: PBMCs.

CDR3 coding DNA: TGTGCCAGCAGCTTTGGGACGGGCTCCTACGAGCAGTACTTC. Its translation: CASSFGTGSYEQYF. V usage is TRBV5-6 and J usage is TRBJ2-7; perhaps D is TRBD1 or TRBD2 (5 bases each). There are 14 residues in the CDR3. The germline CDR1 and CDR2 sequences are SGHDT and YYEEEE. With 2 bases removed from V and 0 bases from J, the gap between germline ends came to 9 bases.